These T cell receptor beta chains were read from a single sample in a study of graft-versus-host responses after intestinal transplantation. Sequencing was performed with immunoSEQ multiplex PCR; in TCRdb, only in-frame clones are kept and a portion is missing. The repertoire consists of around 21,000 clones, with 55% to 65% occurring once and the leading ten covering approximately 0.93%. The sample was alloreactive CD4+ T cells from a mixed lymphocyte reaction culture, taken before intestinal transplant. The receptors derive from a human patient who received an intestinal transplant. CDR3s leave out the opening cysteine and the closing phenylalanine or tryptophan. D genes are given only for firm matches. Not every row has a clone size; where given, it reads once, few, many or a size class.

CDR3 length: 15; J gene: TRBJ2-2; clone size: .; V gene: TRBV6-1; D gene: TRBD2; CDR3 protein: ASSEAIRGGNTGKLF
CDR3 length: 11; J gene: TRBJ2-7; clone size: .; V gene: TRBV16; D gene: TRBD1; CDR3 protein: ASSQQEDTGEY
CDR3 length: 13; J gene: TRBJ2-1; clone size: .; V gene: TRBV19; D gene: TRBD1; CDR3 protein: ASRDRGLLLNEQF
CDR3 length: 13; J gene: TRBJ2-7; clone size: .; V gene: TRBV11-2; D gene: TRBD2; CDR3 protein: ASSLALAGGPGQY
CDR3 length: 13; J gene: TRBJ1-5; clone size: .; V gene: TRBV6-5; D gene: TRBD1; CDR3 protein: ASSRTGDSNQPQH
CDR3 length: 12; J gene: TRBJ2-2; clone size: .; V gene: TRBV5-6; D gene: .; CDR3 protein: ASSLTAGTGELF
CDR3 length: 12; J gene: TRBJ1-1; clone size: .; V gene: TRBV4-2; D gene: .; CDR3 protein: ASSQAGANTEAF
CDR3 length: 12; J gene: TRBJ1-4; clone size: .; V gene: TRBV7-9; D gene: .; CDR3 protein: ASSAYRENEKLF
CDR3 length: 10; J gene: TRBJ2-3; clone size: .; V gene: TRBV2; D gene: .; CDR3 protein: AEAGATDTQY
CDR3 length: 14; J gene: TRBJ1-4; clone size: few; V gene: TRBV12-5; D gene: .; CDR3 protein: ASGLQTVPTNEKLF
CDR3 length: 11; J gene: TRBJ1-5; clone size: .; V gene: TRBV7-2; D gene: .; CDR3 protein: ASSLRRNQPQH
CDR3 length: 12; J gene: TRBJ1-6; clone size: .; V gene: TRBV9; D gene: TRBD1; CDR3 protein: ASSSRDRDSPLH
CDR3 length: 11; J gene: TRBJ1-3; clone size: .; V gene: TRBV7-2; D gene: .; CDR3 protein: ASTIAVGNTIY
CDR3 length: 14; J gene: TRBJ1-3; clone size: few; V gene: TRBV30; D gene: .; CDR3 protein: AWSVRFDLSGNTIY
CDR3 length: 12; J gene: .; clone size: .; V gene: TRBV18; D gene: TRBD2; CDR3 protein: ASSPGSGSYEQY
CDR3 length: 13; J gene: TRBJ2-1; clone size: once; V gene: TRBV5-1; D gene: .; CDR3 protein: ASSLLADSYNEQF
CDR3 length: 16; J gene: TRBJ1-5; clone size: .; V gene: TRBV27; D gene: .; CDR3 protein: ASSLSWGGAHSNQPQH
CDR3 length: 14; J gene: TRBJ1-1; clone size: few; V gene: TRBV30; D gene: .; CDR3 protein: AWGESRTVMNTEAF
CDR3 length: 12; J gene: TRBJ1-6; clone size: .; V gene: TRBV5-5; D gene: .; CDR3 protein: ASSLLQFNSPLH
CDR3 length: 13; J gene: TRBJ1-6; clone size: .; V gene: TRBV6-5; D gene: .; CDR3 protein: ASSPRSGSNSPLH
CDR3 length: 13; J gene: TRBJ2-2; clone size: few; V gene: TRBV10-3; D gene: TRBD1; CDR3 protein: AISEGQGVTGELF
CDR3 length: 13; J gene: TRBJ2-2; clone size: .; V gene: TRBV10-1; D gene: .; CDR3 protein: ASSTQGLNTGELF
CDR3 length: 13; J gene: TRBJ1-4; clone size: .; V gene: TRBV18; D gene: .; CDR3 protein: ASSPRRSTNEKLF
CDR3 length: 13; J gene: TRBJ1-2; clone size: .; V gene: TRBV5-4; D gene: TRBD1; CDR3 protein: ASSSPSTGAYGYT
CDR3 length: 13; J gene: TRBJ1-5; clone size: .; V gene: TRBV7-2; D gene: .; CDR3 protein: ASSLAGGASQPQH
CDR3 length: 12; J gene: TRBJ2-1; clone size: once; V gene: TRBV5-1; D gene: .; CDR3 protein: ASSFLASTDEQF
CDR3 length: 13; J gene: TRBJ2-1; clone size: few; V gene: TRBV7-2; D gene: TRBD2; CDR3 protein: ASSFSGGTYNEQF
CDR3 length: 14; J gene: TRBJ1-2; clone size: .; V gene: TRBV7-2; D gene: .; CDR3 protein: ASSLNGGRDGYGYT
CDR3 length: 11; J gene: TRBJ2-3; clone size: .; V gene: TRBV10-3; D gene: TRBD2; CDR3 protein: ATRSGATDTQY
CDR3 length: 13; J gene: TRBJ2-7; clone size: .; V gene: TRBV6-5; D gene: .; CDR3 protein: ASSYGAGRMYEQY
CDR3 length: 14; J gene: TRBJ1-2; clone size: few; V gene: TRBV5-4; D gene: .; CDR3 protein: ATRLASKNSLNGYT
CDR3 length: 13; J gene: TRBJ2-2; clone size: few; V gene: TRBV7-2; D gene: .; CDR3 protein: ASSWKGQHTGELF
CDR3 length: 13; J gene: TRBJ1-2; clone size: .; V gene: TRBV19; D gene: .; CDR3 protein: ASSIDSRTNYGYT
CDR3 length: 13; J gene: TRBJ1-4; clone size: medium-sized; V gene: TRBV11-2; D gene: .; CDR3 protein: ASSPVSRGWEKLF
CDR3 length: 12; J gene: TRBJ2-1; clone size: few; V gene: TRBV19; D gene: TRBD2; CDR3 protein: ASSMRLALNEQF